A selection of T cell receptor beta chains follows, all from one sample in a study of blood T cell repertoires in COVID-19. TCRdb keeps only in-frame clones here, not all; method: immunoSEQ multiplex PCR. The table includes under 150,000 clones, roughly 81% detected once. Specimen: peripheral blood. The receptors were sampled from a human donor with acute or convalescent COVID-19. The donor label of this sample is uncertain. Both conserved end residues are trimmed from each CDR3.

V	J	CDR3
TRBV19	TRBJ1-5	ASSAWGQGDNQPQH
TRBV19	TRBJ2-4	ASKARDIQY
TRBV20-1	TRBJ1-5	SARANQPQH
TRBV19	TRBJ2-5	ATRWQETQY
TRBV21-1	TRBJ2-1	ASSKGGTGAGEQF
TRBV5-6	TRBJ1-6	ASSPSRGSPLH
TRBV7-2	TRBJ2-1	ASSLEPFSAAEQF
TRBV28	TRBJ1-4	ASSSGAAGAREKLF
TRBV7-9	TRBJ1-1	ASSSWQMNTEAF
TRBV5-4	TRBJ2-6	ASSLNRALSGANVLT
TRBV4-1	TRBJ2-3	ASSQRLRALSTDTQY
TRBV6-2/TRBV6-3	TRBJ1-2	ASSRLSGRYGYT
TRBV18	TRBJ1-2	ASSPAPGGIGGYT
TRBV18	TRBJ2-1	ASSPRTGRDEQF
TRBV19	TRBJ2-1	ASTTRGTGNNEQF
TRBV4-1	TRBJ1-5	ASSQDPYSNQPQH